This TCR beta chain is drawn from a study of cytomegalovirus exposure and HLA in healthy donors. Study in general: When just under 400 donors were genotyped, about 81% of them were found to fall in the Caucasian-associated ancestry cluster.

Researchers ran the PCR with 60 Vbeta and 13 Jbeta primers. Here immunoSEQ multiplex PCR was the method, and the copy in TCRdb shows in-frame clones only, minus some. The repertoire holds fewer than 250,000 clones, with 70% to 85% as singletons. This CDR3 comprises 14 residues. Germline loops: CDR1 SGHDT, CDR2 YYEEEE. Between the trimmed V and J ends, which lost 3 bases and 7 bases, there was a span of 13 bases. Concerning this clone: The antigen remains unidentified.

Donors consisted of healthy bone marrow donors. Study conclusions and caveats: The CMV antigen specificity of a few CMV-associated chains was confirmed through in vitro analysis. Most CMV-associated TCR beta chains were later found to appear HLA-restricted.

Sequencing used PBMCs. V is TRBV5-6 and J is TRBJ1-4, with D possibly TRBD1 on 5 matching bases. This clonotype originated in a girl aged 2 to 10 in good health and CMV-seronegative. Here the CDR3 DNA reads TGTGCCAGCAGCTATCGACAGCTCGGTGAAAAACTGTTTTTT. It specifies CASSYRQLGEKLFF.